A single count supports the clone carrying this T cell receptor beta chain. The data derive from a study of blood T cell repertoires in COVID-19. This CDR3 comprises 15 residues. Germline V gene sequence: CDR1 LNHDA, CDR2 SQIVND (reference sequence). The trim removed 4 bases at V and 0 bases at J, leaving 6 bases unmatched. Data came from immunoSEQ multiplex PCR; TCRdb stores just in-frame clones and leaves some out. The sample lists around 260,000 clones, around 87% occurring once. The gene calls are TRBV19 and TRBJ2-7; 7 bases map to TRBD2. The sequenced material came from peripheral blood. The TCR sequence derives from a woman aged 50 to 65 with acute or convalescent COVID-19. Here the CDR3 DNA reads TGTGCCAGTAGTACCATTTTAGCGGGCTCCTACGAGCAGTACTTC. It translates to CASSTILAGSYEQYF.